This is a list of T cell receptor beta chains from one sample in a study of PD-L1 blockade in urothelial cancer. Profiling relied on immunoSEQ multiplex PCR, and the TCRdb table lists in-frame clones only, not all of them. The repertoire holds tens of thousands of clones, with 65% to 85% as singletons. This specimen consisted of PBMCs, obtained around atezolizumab (anti-PD-L1) treatment. Source of these receptors: a woman aged 65 to 85 with urothelial cancer. Each CDR3 is given with its conserved first and last residue. D genes are given only for firm matches. Size values are once, few and many counts, or a class for expanded clones, and some rows have none.

j_gene: TRBJ2-5
abundance: .
v_gene: TRBV18
d_gene: TRBD1
CDR3nt: TGTGCCAGCTCACCCCCGGACAGGTTTAGAGAGACCCAGTACTTC
CDR3aa: CASSPPDRFRETQYF

j_gene: TRBJ2-7
abundance: .
v_gene: TRBV7-2
d_gene: .
CDR3nt: TGTGCCAGCAGCGAATACAGGGCTATTGGCTCCTACGAGCAGTACTTC
CDR3aa: CASSEYRAIGSYEQYF

j_gene: TRBJ1-6
abundance: .
v_gene: TRBV6-5
d_gene: .
CDR3nt: TGTGCCAGCAGTTACGCGGGATCACCCCTCCACTTT
CDR3aa: CASSYAGSPLHF

j_gene: TRBJ1-4
abundance: .
v_gene: TRBV18
d_gene: .
CDR3nt: TGTGCCAGCTCACCGCAGGGAGGGAGAAATGAAAAACTGTTTTTT
CDR3aa: CASSPQGGRNEKLFF

j_gene: TRBJ2-7
abundance: few
v_gene: TRBV6-6
d_gene: .
CDR3nt: TGTGCCAGCACCCGCGGGGTTTTCTACGAGCAGTACTTC
CDR3aa: CASTRGVFYEQYF

j_gene: TRBJ1-4
abundance: .
v_gene: TRBV5-1
d_gene: .
CDR3nt: TGCGCCAGCAGCTCCGCTCCGGGGGAAAAACTGTTTTTT
CDR3aa: CASSSAPGEKLFF

j_gene: TRBJ2-7
abundance: .
v_gene: TRBV18
d_gene: TRBD1
CDR3nt: TGTGCCAGCTCACCGGGACAGCCGGCCTACGAGCAGTACTTC
CDR3aa: CASSPGQPAYEQYF

j_gene: TRBJ1-4
abundance: .
v_gene: TRBV28
d_gene: .
CDR3nt: TGTGCCAGCAGGACCCCGGACAAAGCAACTAATGAAAAACTGTTTTTT
CDR3aa: CASRTPDKATNEKLFF

j_gene: TRBJ1-2
abundance: .
v_gene: TRBV2
d_gene: .
CDR3nt: TGTGCCAGCACCGAAACACCGGGAGCTTATAATGGCTACACCTTC
CDR3aa: CASTETPGAYNGYTF

j_gene: TRBJ1-6
abundance: .
v_gene: TRBV9
d_gene: .
CDR3nt: TGTGCCAGCAGCGAGGGGACTGGGGGATTGGTTGGGCCCCTCCACTTT
CDR3aa: CASSEGTGGLVGPLHF

j_gene: TRBJ1-2
abundance: once
v_gene: TRBV19
d_gene: .
CDR3nt: TGTGCCAGTAGTGCCACAGTCCTCAACTATGGCTACACCTTC
CDR3aa: CASSATVLNYGYTF

j_gene: TRBJ1-2
abundance: .
v_gene: TRBV11-3
d_gene: TRBD1
CDR3nt: TGTGCCAGCAGCCCATACCCTGGGACAGGACCCTATGGCTACACCTTC
CDR3aa: CASSPYPGTGPYGYTF

j_gene: TRBJ2-7
abundance: .
v_gene: TRBV2
d_gene: TRBD2
CDR3nt: TGTGCCAGCACACTAGGACTAGGCGGGGTTCGGTACTTC
CDR3aa: CASTLGLGGVRYF

j_gene: TRBJ2-5
abundance: once
v_gene: TRBV27
d_gene: .
CDR3nt: TGTGCCAGCAGTTTTCGGCCTAGTTTGGAGACCCAGTACTTC
CDR3aa: CASSFRPSLETQYF

j_gene: TRBJ1-2
abundance: .
v_gene: TRBV7-9
d_gene: TRBD1
CDR3nt: TGTGCCAGCAGCTTTTCGAAGGGACAGGAGCTGCTCTATGGCTACACCTTC
CDR3aa: CASSFSKGQELLYGYTF

j_gene: TRBJ1-3
abundance: .
v_gene: TRBV4-1
d_gene: .
CDR3nt: TGCGCCAGCAGCCAAGAGGGGCGGGGGCGGCCTGGAAACACCATATATTTT
CDR3aa: CASSQEGRGRPGNTIYF

j_gene: TRBJ2-2
abundance: .
v_gene: TRBV2
d_gene: TRBD2
CDR3nt: TGTGCCAGCAGTGAGATAGCGGGAGGAGCCGGGGAGCTGTTTTTT
CDR3aa: CASSEIAGGAGELFF

j_gene: TRBJ2-3
abundance: .
v_gene: TRBV5-8
d_gene: .
CDR3nt: TGTGCCAGCAGCTTGGGGCAGGGGTGGACAGATACGCAGTATTTT
CDR3aa: CASSLGQGWTDTQYF

j_gene: TRBJ2-3
abundance: .
v_gene: TRBV12-2
d_gene: .
CDR3nt: TGTGCAAGTCCCGCAGTTGAGGTCGCAGATACGCAGTATTTT
CDR3aa: CASPAVEVADTQYF

j_gene: TRBJ2-3
abundance: .
v_gene: TRBV5-1
d_gene: .
CDR3nt: TGCGCCAGCAGCTTGGGGATACAGACCGGCTTCGATACGCAGTATTTT
CDR3aa: CASSLGIQTGFDTQYF

j_gene: TRBJ2-1
abundance: .
v_gene: TRBV7-8
d_gene: TRBD1
CDR3nt: TGTGCCAGCAGCCCGGGACAGATCTACAATGAGCAGTTCTTC
CDR3aa: CASSPGQIYNEQFF

j_gene: TRBJ1-5
abundance: .
v_gene: TRBV4-2
d_gene: .
CDR3nt: TGTGCCAGCAGCCAAGAGCAGGGTCAGCCCCAGCATTTT
CDR3aa: CASSQEQGQPQHF

j_gene: TRBJ1-5
abundance: .
v_gene: TRBV19
d_gene: .
CDR3nt: TGTGCCAGTAGTATTCGAGGGCAGGGACTCTATCAGCCCCAGCATTTT
CDR3aa: CASSIRGQGLYQPQHF

j_gene: TRBJ2-1
abundance: .
v_gene: TRBV18
d_gene: TRBD2
CDR3nt: TGTGCCAGCTCCCCCGAGGGCGGGAGGACCTACAATGAGCAGTTCTTC
CDR3aa: CASSPEGGRTYNEQFF

j_gene: TRBJ2-1
abundance: once
v_gene: TRBV7-2
d_gene: TRBD2
CDR3nt: TGTGCCAGCAGCTTAGTAAGGCTAGCGGGAGTTGGTGAGCAGTTCTTC
CDR3aa: CASSLVRLAGVGEQFF

j_gene: TRBJ2-7
abundance: .
v_gene: TRBV6-6
d_gene: .
CDR3nt: TGTGCCAGCATTGACGGACAGTACTACGAGCAGTACTTC
CDR3aa: CASIDGQYYEQYF

j_gene: TRBJ1-3
abundance: once
v_gene: TRBV9
d_gene: TRBD1
CDR3nt: TGTGCCAGCAGCCGACAGGGTAGAGAGGACACCATATATTTT
CDR3aa: CASSRQGREDTIYF

j_gene: TRBJ1-6
abundance: .
v_gene: TRBV4-3
d_gene: .
CDR3nt: TGCGCCAGCAGCTGGGGGGGGAATTCACCCCTCCACTTT
CDR3aa: CASSWGGNSPLHF

j_gene: TRBJ1-3
abundance: .
v_gene: TRBV19
d_gene: .
CDR3nt: TGTGCCAGTAGTATTCGGGGGGCGTTTGGAAACACCATATATTTT
CDR3aa: CASSIRGAFGNTIYF

j_gene: TRBJ1-2
abundance: .
v_gene: TRBV18
d_gene: .
CDR3nt: TGTGCCAGCTCACCCGAGACAGGACAAGCGAGTCCCTATGGCTACACCTTC
CDR3aa: CASSPETGQASPYGYTF

j_gene: TRBJ1-2
abundance: .
v_gene: TRBV5-1
d_gene: TRBD1
CDR3nt: TGCGCCAGCAGCTACCGGGACAGGGGGCCTGACTATGGCTACACCTTC
CDR3aa: CASSYRDRGPDYGYTF